The next 16 T cell receptor beta chains were all read from a single sample in a study of T cells in Graves' hyperthyroidism and ophthalmopathy. Amplification yielded TCR beta CDR3 regions, with RNA transcripts as the source. The TCR CDR3 was amplified in a first-round RT-PCR using the HTBI primer set. Each CDR3 protein is one row after TCRdb ran MiXCR on the multiplex PCR reads. Of about 99,000 distinct CDR3 sequences listed, 45% to 50% are singletons. Sequenced material: blood. Receptors were obtained from a man aged 40-49 years with Graves' hyperthyroidism.

This clonotype was counted many times. The chain recombines TRBV28 with TRBJ1-6; tentatively, D is TRBD1 (6 bases). The length of the CDR3 is 15 residues. Trimming pared 7 bases from V and 10 bases from J, leaving 20 bases between. Germline lookup yields CDR1 MDHEN and CDR2 SYDVKM. The CDR3 loop is CASNLQGSEGSPLHF. The DNA for the CDR3 is TGTGCCAGCAACCTACAGGGCTCTGAGGGGTCACCCCTCCACTTT.

This clonotype was seen repeatedly, ten times or more. The genes are TRBV5-1 and TRBJ2-7; 9 bases match TRBD2. J was trimmed by 2 bases and V by 0 bases; bases with no gene match: 3. Germline lookup yields CDR1 SGHRS and CDR2 YFSETQ. The CDR3 has 15 amino acids. The CDR3 loop reads CASSLAAGGTYEQYF. The CDR3, as DNA: TGCGCCAGCAGCTTGGCAGCGGGAGGAACCTACGAGCAGTACTTC. Based on the CDR3 plus reference TRBV5-1 and TRBJ2-7, the full variable domain is KAGVTQTPRYLIKTRGQQVTLSCSPISGHRSVSWYQQTPGQGLQFLFEYFSETQRNKGNFPGRFSGRQFSNSRSEMNVSTLELGDSALYLCASSLAAGGTYEQYFGPGTRLTVT.

This clonotype appeared many times. The genes are TRBV29-1 and TRBJ2-2, with D perhaps matching TRBD1 (6 bases). CDR1 SQVTM and CDR2 ANQGSEA come from the germline V gene. The CDR3 loop spans 13 amino acids. V was trimmed by 3 bases and J by 5 bases, leaving 10 bases between them. The CDR3 bases are TGCAGCGTTGAGGGGACACATACCGGGGAGCTGTTTTTT. It yields the protein CSVEGTHTGELFF.

This clonotype was picked up one time. Being one base from a much bigger clone, this may be a read error. Since no conserved phenylalanine or tryptophan closes the CDR3, a read error is the likely cause. The chain uses TRBV28 and TRBJ1-2, with a tentative D call TRBD1 (5 bases). Trimming took 6 bases from V and 4 from J, leaving 6 bases between them. Looked up from germline, CDR1 is MDHEN and CDR2 is SYDVKM. This CDR3 is 11 amino acids long. CDR3 loop: CASRRGYGYTL. The DNA for the CDR3 is TGTGCCAGCAGAAGGGGCTATGGCTACACCCTC.

This clonotype was picked up many times. A read error may be the cause here, since a much bigger clone is one base away. The chain joins TRBV20-1 to TRBJ2-7; 11 bases align to TRBD1. The germline gives CDR1 DFQATT, CDR2 SNEGSKA (reference sequence). The trim removed 6 bases at V and 2 bases at J, leaving 12 bases unmatched. This CDR3 comprises 16 residues. CDR3: CSALNPGQGVAYEQYF. The CDR3 DNA sequence: TGCAGTGCCCTAAATCCGGGACAGGGGGTCGCCTACGAGCAGTACTTC.

This clonotype was found many times. CDR3 in DNA: TGTGCCAGCAGCCCTCTGAGCGGGAGGGGTCTCTACGAGCAGTACTTC. It translates to CASSPLSGRGLYEQYF. The chain uses TRBV12-3 or TRBV12-4 and TRBJ2-7, with 10 bases identical to TRBD2. After removal of 6 bases from V and 3 bases from J, the junction contained 11 bases not matched to a gene. This CDR3 region has 16 residues.

This clonotype was seen at least ten times. The V gene is TRBV19, the J gene TRBJ1-6; D is ambiguous. In germline, CDR1 is LNHDA, CDR2 SQIVND (reference sequence). V lost 7 bases, J lost 7 bases, and 11 bases lay in between. This CDR3 contains 13 residues. CDR3 sequence: CASNPRTNSPLHF. Written as DNA, the CDR3 is TGTGCCAGTAATCCCCGAACAAATTCACCCCTCCACTTT.

This clonotype occurred a few times. The chain employs TRBV30 and TRBJ2-7, with a weak D call TRBD1 (6 bases). The germline V and J ends were trimmed by 4 bases and 0 bases, with 10 bases remaining between them. CDR1 and CDR2 (germline): GTSNPN, SVGIG (reference sequence). CDR3 length: 13 residues. DNA of the CDR3: TGTGCCTGGAACCAGGGGAACTCCTACGAGCAGTACTTC. Translated, it gives CAWNQGNSYEQYF.

The V call is TRBV24-1, the J call TRBJ1-5; D might be TRBD1 (5 bases). The CDR3 is made up of 16 amino acids. The germline CDR1 and CDR2 sequences are KGHDR and SFDVKD. The V end lost 1 base, the J end lost 4 bases, and 13 bases lay between the germline ends. CDR3 coding DNA: TGTGCCACCAGTGATTTACCCCGGGACGGGAATCAGCCCCAGCATTTT. This translates into CATSDLPRDGNQPQHF.

In its sample, this clonotype was seen many times. The CDR3 nucleotides are TGTGCCAGCAGTTTAGCCCGGGGGAAAAACAATGAGCAGTTCTTC. This gives the protein CASSLARGKNNEQFF. This rearrangement joins TRBV28 to TRBJ2-1, with D tentatively TRBD2 (6 bases). Germline V gene sequence: CDR1 MDHEN, CDR2 SYDVKM. This CDR3 spans 15 amino acids. The V end lost 2 bases, the J end lost 5 bases, and 13 bases lay between the germline ends.

Ten or more counts support this clonotype. The chain recombines TRBV4-2 with TRBJ1-6; no firm D call. CDR3 length: 13 residues. V was clipped by 0 bases and J by 9 bases, with 6 bases between them. CDR1 LGHNA and CDR2 YNFKEQ come from the germline V gene. This CDR3 reads CASSQDRTSPLHF. In DNA, the CDR3 is TGTGCCAGCAGCCAAGACAGGACTTCACCCCTCCACTTT.

The table lists this clonotype with many counts. This chain connects TRBV19 to TRBJ1-6; 8 bases are shared with TRBD1. Trimming removed 8 bases from V and 4 bases from J; junction bases left unmatched: 4. The CDR3 totals 14 residues. In germline, CDR1 is LNHDA, CDR2 SQIVND (reference sequence). Here the CDR3 reads CASAGTGYNSPLHF. CDR3 sequence (DNA): TGTGCCAGTGCGGGGACAGGTTATAATTCACCCCTCCACTTT.

Remarks on this clonotype: The conserved phenylalanine or tryptophan normally closing the CDR3 is absent here, so this likely arose from a read error. This rearrangement joins TRBV12-3 or TRBV12-4 to TRBJ1-5; TRBD1 matches at 7 bases. The CDR3 runs to 14 residues. The CDR3 spells CASSPDRVNQAQHL. The CDR3 DNA follows: TGTGCCAGCAGCCCCGACAGGGTCAATCAGGCCCAGCATTTA.

As regards this clonotype: A read error is possible here, since a much larger clone lies one base away. The chain has TRBV7-2 and TRBJ2-3, with a weak D call TRBD2 (6 bases). The germline CDR1 and CDR2 sequences are SGHTA and FQGNSA. V was clipped by 5 bases and J by 2 bases, with 20 bases between them. The CDR3 sequence is 17 residues long. In nucleotides, the CDR3 is TGTGCCAGCAGCCTAGTGGGGGGAGCGACCTTCACAGATACGCAGTATTTT. It yields the protein CASSLVGGATFTDTQYF.

The chain joins TRBV2 to TRBJ1-6, with D possibly being TRBD1 (5 bases). V was cut by 6 bases and J by 10 bases, with 10 bases left in between. The germline V gene encodes CDR1 SNHLY and CDR2 FYNNEI. The length of the CDR3 is 12 residues. The DNA for the CDR3 is TGTGCCAGCAGCTCGACAGAGTCACCCCTCCACTTT. Amino acid sequence: CASSSTESPLHF.

The V gene is TRBV2, the J gene TRBJ2-1; D unclear. Between the trimmed V and J ends, which lost 5 bases and 12 bases, there was a span of 20 bases. This CDR3 is built from 14 residues. Per germline, CDR1 SNHLY and CDR2 FYNNEI. The CDR3 sequence is CASSWDVGNMGQFF. CDR3 coding DNA: TGTGCCAGCAGTTGGGATGTGGGAAACATGGGGCAGTTCTTC.